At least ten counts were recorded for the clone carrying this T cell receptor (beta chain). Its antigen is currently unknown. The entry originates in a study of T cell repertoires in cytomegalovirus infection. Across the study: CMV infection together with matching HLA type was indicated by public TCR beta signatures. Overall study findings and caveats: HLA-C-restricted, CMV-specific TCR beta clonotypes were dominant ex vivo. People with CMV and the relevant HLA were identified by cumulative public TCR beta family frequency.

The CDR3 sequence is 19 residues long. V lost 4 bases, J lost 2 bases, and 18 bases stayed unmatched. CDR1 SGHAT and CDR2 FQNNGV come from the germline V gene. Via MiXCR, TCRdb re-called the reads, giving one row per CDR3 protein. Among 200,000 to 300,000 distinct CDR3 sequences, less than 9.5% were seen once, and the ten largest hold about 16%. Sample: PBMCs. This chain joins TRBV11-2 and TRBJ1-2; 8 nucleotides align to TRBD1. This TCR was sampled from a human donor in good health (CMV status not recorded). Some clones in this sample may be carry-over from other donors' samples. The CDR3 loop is CASSSAPRHSGTGNYGYTF. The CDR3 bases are TGTGCCAGCAGCTCAGCCCCCAGACATTCCGGGACAGGAAACTATGGCTACACCTTC.